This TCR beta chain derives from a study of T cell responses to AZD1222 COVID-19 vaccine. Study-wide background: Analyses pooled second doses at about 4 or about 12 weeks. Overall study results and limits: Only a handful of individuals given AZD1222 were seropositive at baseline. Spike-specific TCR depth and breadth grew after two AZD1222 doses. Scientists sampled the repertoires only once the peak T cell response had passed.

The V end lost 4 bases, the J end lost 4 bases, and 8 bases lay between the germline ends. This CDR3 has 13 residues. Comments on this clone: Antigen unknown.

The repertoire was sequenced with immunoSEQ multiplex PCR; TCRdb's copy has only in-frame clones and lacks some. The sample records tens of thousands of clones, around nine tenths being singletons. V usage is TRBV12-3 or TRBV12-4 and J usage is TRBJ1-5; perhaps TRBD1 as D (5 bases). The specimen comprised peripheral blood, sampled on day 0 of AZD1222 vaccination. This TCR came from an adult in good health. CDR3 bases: TGTGCCAGCAGTTGGGGGGGGAATCAGCCCCAGCATTTT. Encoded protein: CASSWGGNQPQHF.